These 20 T cell receptor beta chains came from one sample sequenced in a study of blood T cell repertoires in COVID-19. TCRdb's copy holds only in-frame clones and misses some; the assay was immunoSEQ multiplex PCR. The sample comprises around 230,000 clones, 87% of which are singletons, and just over 7% rests with the top ten. The sample comprised peripheral blood. These receptors were taken from a man aged 60 to 75 who had recovered from COVID-19.

The sample holds one count of this clone. The V call is TRBV25-1, the J call TRBJ1-4; D is possibly TRBD1 (6 bases). The CDR3 sequence is 15 residues long. In germline, CDR1 is MGHDK, CDR2 SYGVNS. V was cut by 3 bases and J by 8 bases, with 16 bases left in between. The CDR3 coding sequence is TGTGCCAGCAGTGACCACAGGGCTGGGGGAGAAAAACTGTTTTTT. This encodes CASSDHRAGGEKLFF. Full variable domain (rest looked up from reference TRBV25-1 and TRBJ1-4): EADIYQTPRYLVIGTGKKITLECSQTMGHDKMYWYQQDPGMELHLIHYSYGVNSTEKGDLSSESTVSRIRTEHFPLTLESARPSHTSQYLCASSDHRAGGEKLFFGSGTQLSVL.

The gene calls are TRBV28 and TRBJ2-2, with a tentative D call TRBD2 (5 bases). V shed 3 bases and J shed 0 bases, with 11 bases lying between them. Germline lookup yields CDR1 MDHEN and CDR2 SYDVKM. CDR3 length: 16 amino acids. CDR3: CASSFGGMANTGELFF. In DNA form, the CDR3 reads TGTGCCAGCAGTTTCGGAGGCATGGCGAACACCGGGGAGCTGTTTTTT.

The chain couples TRBV2 to TRBJ2-4; 9 bases align to TRBD2. The CDR3 is made up of 18 amino acids. The germline V gene has CDR1 SNHLY and CDR2 FYNNEI. V was clipped by 4 bases and J by 0 bases; unmatched bases: 10. As DNA, the CDR3 is TGTGCCAGCAGTGGATGGGGACTAGCAAGACTAGCCAAAAACATTCAGTACTTC. Protein sequence: CASSGWGLARLAKNIQYF.

V gene TRBV3-1 (or the pseudogene TRBV3-2) combines with J gene TRBJ2-5, with 8 bases lining up with TRBD2. V shed 6 bases and J 9 bases; nucleotides not matched to a gene: 3. The germline CDR1 and CDR2 sequences are LGHDT and YNNKEL (reference sequence). CDR3 length: 11 residues. CDR3 DNA sequence: TGTGCCAGCAGTCCCGGGAGGGCCCAGTACTTC. It specifies CASSPGRAQYF.

The chain joins TRBV7-2 to TRBJ2-7, with unresolved D. Germline V CDR1 and CDR2: SGHTA, FQGNSA. V shed 2 bases and J shed 1 base, with 15 bases lying between them. This CDR3 comprises 16 residues. The CDR3 DNA reads TGTGCCAGCAGCTTAACAATTGGTCTAGGTTCCTACGAGCAGTACTTC. Protein sequence: CASSLTIGLGSYEQYF.

The V call is TRBV9, the J call TRBJ1-1; D is uncertain. Between the trimmed V and J ends, which lost 3 bases and 5 bases, there was a span of 14 bases. Looked up from germline, CDR1 is SGDLS and CDR2 is YYNGEE. The CDR3 totals 14 residues. The DNA for the CDR3 is TGTGCCAGCAGCGCTACCGGGGTGGGGACTGAAGCTTTCTTT. It specifies CASSATGVGTEAFF.

The chain employs TRBV29-1 and TRBJ1-1, with D uncertain. The CDR3 runs to 10 residues. CDR1 is SQVTM and CDR2 is ANQGSEA in the germline V gene. Trimming took 7 bases from V and 1 from J, leaving 4 bases between them. The CDR3: CSARNTEAFF. In nucleotides, the CDR3 is TGCAGCGCCCGGAACACTGAAGCTTTCTTT.

CDR3 region: CASSLRQGLYNEQFF. The CDR3 DNA reads TGTGCCAGCAGCCTTAGACAGGGGCTATACAATGAGCAGTTCTTC. V and J are TRBV7-9 and TRBJ2-1, with 8 bases aligning to TRBD1. In germline, CDR1 is SEHNR, CDR2 FQNEAQ (reference sequence). Losses at the gene ends were 5 bases for V and 4 bases for J; bases not matched to a gene: 7. The CDR3 consists of 15 residues.

This rearrangement joins TRBV2 to TRBJ2-2; 12 positions agree with TRBD1. The trim removed 7 bases at V and 1 base at J, leaving 10 bases unmatched. This CDR3 spans 18 amino acids. Germline values: CDR1 SNHLY, CDR2 FYNNEI. The DNA of the CDR3 is TGTGCCAGCAACTTACCGGGACAGGGGGCTTTGAACACCGGGGAGCTGTTTTTT. Protein: CASNLPGQGALNTGELFF.

This sequence joins TRBV4-1 and TRBJ2-4; a possible D gene is TRBD1 (6 bases). Germline V gene sequence: CDR1 MGHRA, CDR2 YSYEKL. Trimming removed 3 bases at V and 2 bases at J, with 8 bases between. The CDR3 is 14 residues long. The CDR3 here is CASSHRDTKNIQYF. DNA for the CDR3: TGCGCCAGCAGCCACCGGGACACCAAAAACATTCAGTACTTC.

The V and J genes are TRBV7-2 and TRBJ2-1; possible D gene TRBD1, 7 bases. Trimming removed 5 bases at V and 2 bases at J, with 19 bases between. The germline gives CDR1 SGHTA, CDR2 FQGNSA. CDR3 size: 17 residues. This CDR3 is CASSALGGGATYNEQFF. CDR3 coding DNA: TGTGCCAGCAGCGCATTAGGGGGCGGGGCTACCTACAATGAGCAGTTCTTC. Based on the CDR3 plus reference TRBV7-2 and TRBJ2-1, the full variable domain is GAGVSQSPSNKVTEKGKDVELRCDPISGHTALYWYRQSLGQGLEFLIYFQGNSAPDKSGLPSDRFSAERTGGSVSTLTIQRTQQEDSAVYLCASSALGGGATYNEQFFGPGTRLTVL.

This sequence joins TRBV5-1 and TRBJ2-3, with D possibly being TRBD2 (6 bases). Germline loops: CDR1 SGHRS, CDR2 YFSETQ. The CDR3 spans 17 residues. V dropped 4 bases and J dropped 0 bases, with 18 bases sitting between them. The DNA of the CDR3 is TGCGCCAGCAGCCAACGATCAGGGACTTCTAGCACAGATACGCAGTATTTT. As protein: CASSQRSGTSSTDTQYF. The full variable domain, completed using reference TRBV5-1 and TRBJ2-3, is KAGVTQTPRYLIKTRGQQVTLSCSPISGHRSVSWYQQTPGQGLQFLFEYFSETQRNKGNFPGRFSGRQFSNSRSEMNVSTLELGDSALYLCASSQRSGTSSTDTQYFGPGTRLTVL.

This clone has just a few counts. J is TRBJ1-5 and V is TRBV12-5; 8 nucleotides line up with TRBD1. The CDR3 has 17 residues. In germline, CDR1 is LGHNT, CDR2 FRNRAP. The V gene end was trimmed by 2 bases and the J gene end by 2 bases; junction bases not matched to a gene: 8. CDR3 sequence: CASGLISTGAGNQPQHF. CDR3 DNA sequence: TGTGCTAGTGGTTTGATATCGACAGGGGCTGGCAATCAGCCCCAGCATTTT.

This clone came up many times. The CDR3 is CASSEDSYYGYTF. Here the CDR3 DNA reads TGTGCCAGCAGTGAAGACAGCTACTATGGCTACACCTTC. The genes are TRBV6-1 and TRBJ1-2; no reliable D call. The V and J ends lost 1 base and 3 bases respectively, with 6 bases between them. The CDR3 extends over 13 amino acids. The germline gives CDR1 MNHNS, CDR2 SASEGT.

This clone appeared a few times. The rearrangement links TRBV27 to TRBJ1-5; TRBD1 might be the D (6 bases). V dropped 3 bases and J dropped 6 bases, with 18 bases sitting between them. This CDR3 region has 16 residues. Germline values: CDR1 MNHEY, CDR2 SMNVEV (reference sequence). Here the CDR3 DNA reads TGTGCCAGCAGTTTGTCGTTCGCCCCACAGGGTCAGCCCCAGCATTTT. Translating it yields CASSLSFAPQGQPQHF.

The sample holds one count of this clone. The chain joins TRBV27 to TRBJ2-1; D is uncertain. Germline V gives CDR1 MNHEY, CDR2 SMNVEV (reference sequence). The germline V and J ends were trimmed by 8 bases and 3 bases, with 5 bases remaining between them. CDR3 size: 11 residues. CDR3 protein: CASSLYNEQFF. As DNA, the CDR3 is TGTGCCAGCTCACTCTACAATGAGCAGTTCTTC.

This chain joins TRBV2 and TRBJ2-1; the match to TRBD1 covers 8 bases. Germline trimming cut 6 bases from V and 5 bases from J; bases unmatched to any gene: 6. CDR1 and CDR2 (germline): SNHLY, FYNNEI. This CDR3 comprises 14 residues. CDR3 sequence: CASRDRELDNEQFF. The DNA of the CDR3 is TGTGCCAGCAGGGACAGGGAATTAGACAATGAGCAGTTCTTC.

Points on this clone: Mismatch with germline at one junction end may stem from a read error. The CDR3 loop reads CATSDSGQGPVSEANVLTF. The CDR3 DNA sequence: TGTGCCACCAGTGATAGCGGACAGGGTCCTGTCTCTGAGGCCAACGTCCTGACTTTC. V is TRBV24-1 and J is TRBJ2-6, with 8 bases matching TRBD1. This CDR3 region has 19 residues. Germline CDR1 reads KGHDR; CDR2 reads SFDVKD.

The J gene is TRBJ2-3, the V gene TRBV20-1; D perhaps matches TRBD2 (7 bases). The germline V and J ends were trimmed by 3 bases and 1 base, with 17 bases remaining between them. The CDR3 runs to 16 residues. Germline V gene sequence: CDR1 DFQATT, CDR2 SNEGSKA (reference sequence). The CDR3 sequence: CSASGSGGAGTDTQYF. CDR3 in DNA: TGCAGTGCTAGTGGATCTGGGGGGGCGGGCACAGATACGCAGTATTTT.

The V gene is TRBV21-1, the J gene TRBJ1-5. TRBV21-1 is described as a pseudogene. The CDR3 runs 12 residues. The CDR3 DNA sequence: TGTGCCAGCAGTCCCCCCCCGCAGCCCCAGCATTTT. Translated, it gives CASSPPPQPQHF.